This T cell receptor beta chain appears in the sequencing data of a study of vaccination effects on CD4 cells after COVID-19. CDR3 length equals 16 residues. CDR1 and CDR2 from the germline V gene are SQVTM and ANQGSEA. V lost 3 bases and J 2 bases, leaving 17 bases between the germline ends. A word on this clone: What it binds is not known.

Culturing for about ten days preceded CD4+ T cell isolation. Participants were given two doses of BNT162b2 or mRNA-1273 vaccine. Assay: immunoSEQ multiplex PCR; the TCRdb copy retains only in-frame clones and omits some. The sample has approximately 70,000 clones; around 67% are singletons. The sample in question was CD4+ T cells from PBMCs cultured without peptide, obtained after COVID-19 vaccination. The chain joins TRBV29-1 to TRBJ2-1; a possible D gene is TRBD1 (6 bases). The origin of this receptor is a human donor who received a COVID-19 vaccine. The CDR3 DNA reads TGCAGCGTTGATGTTCTTAGGAAGGGGGCCTACAATGAGCAGTTCTTC. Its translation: CSVDVLRKGAYNEQFF.